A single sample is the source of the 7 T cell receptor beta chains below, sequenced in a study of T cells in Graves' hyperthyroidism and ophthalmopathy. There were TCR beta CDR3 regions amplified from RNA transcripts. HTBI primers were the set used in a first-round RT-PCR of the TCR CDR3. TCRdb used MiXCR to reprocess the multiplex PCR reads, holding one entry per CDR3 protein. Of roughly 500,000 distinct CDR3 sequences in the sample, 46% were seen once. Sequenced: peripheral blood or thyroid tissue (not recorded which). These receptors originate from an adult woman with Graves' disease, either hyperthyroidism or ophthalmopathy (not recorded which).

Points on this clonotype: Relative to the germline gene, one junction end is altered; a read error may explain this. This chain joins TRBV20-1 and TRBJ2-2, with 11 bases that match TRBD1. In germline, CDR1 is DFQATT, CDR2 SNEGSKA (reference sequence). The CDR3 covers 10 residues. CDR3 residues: CSAKGQGALF. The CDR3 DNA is TGCAGTGCTAAAGGACAGGGGGCGCTTTTT.

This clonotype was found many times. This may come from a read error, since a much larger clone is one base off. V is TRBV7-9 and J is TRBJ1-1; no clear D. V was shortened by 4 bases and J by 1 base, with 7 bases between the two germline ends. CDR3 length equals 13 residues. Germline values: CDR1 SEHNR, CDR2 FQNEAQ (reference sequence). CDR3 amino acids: CASSSQENTEAFF. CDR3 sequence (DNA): TGTGCCAGCAGCTCGCAAGAGAACACTGAAGCTTTCTTT.

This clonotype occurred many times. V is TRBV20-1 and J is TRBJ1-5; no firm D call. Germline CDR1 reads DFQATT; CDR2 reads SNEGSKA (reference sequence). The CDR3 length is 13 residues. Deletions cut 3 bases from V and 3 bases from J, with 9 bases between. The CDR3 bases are TGCAGTGCTAGTGAAATCCCCAATCAGCCCCAGCATTTT. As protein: CSASEIPNQPQHF.

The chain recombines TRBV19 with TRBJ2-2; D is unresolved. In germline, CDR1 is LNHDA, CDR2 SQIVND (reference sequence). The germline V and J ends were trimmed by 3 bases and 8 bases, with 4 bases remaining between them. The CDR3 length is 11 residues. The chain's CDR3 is CASSMGGELFF. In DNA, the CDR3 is TGTGCCAGTAGTATGGGGGGGGAGCTGTTTTTT.

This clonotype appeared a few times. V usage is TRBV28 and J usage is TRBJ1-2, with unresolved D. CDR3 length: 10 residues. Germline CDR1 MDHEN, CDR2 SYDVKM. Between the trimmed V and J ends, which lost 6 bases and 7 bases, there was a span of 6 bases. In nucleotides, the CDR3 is TGTGCCAGCAGCTCGGGTGGCTACACCTTC. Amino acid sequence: CASSSGGYTF.

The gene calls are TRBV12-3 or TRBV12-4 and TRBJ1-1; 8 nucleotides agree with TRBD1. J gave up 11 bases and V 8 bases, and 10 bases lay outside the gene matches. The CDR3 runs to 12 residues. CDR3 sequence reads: CASRYRTGGAFF. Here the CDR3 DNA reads TGTGCCAGCCGCTACCGCACAGGGGGGGCTTTCTTT.

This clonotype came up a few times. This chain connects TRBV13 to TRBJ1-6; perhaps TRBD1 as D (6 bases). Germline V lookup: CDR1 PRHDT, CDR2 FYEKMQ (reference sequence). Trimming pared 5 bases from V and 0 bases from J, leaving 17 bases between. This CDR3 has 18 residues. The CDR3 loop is CASSPGGQGSSYNSPLHF. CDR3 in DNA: TGTGCCAGCAGCCCCGGGGGGCAGGGGTCCTCCTATAATTCACCCCTCCACTTT.